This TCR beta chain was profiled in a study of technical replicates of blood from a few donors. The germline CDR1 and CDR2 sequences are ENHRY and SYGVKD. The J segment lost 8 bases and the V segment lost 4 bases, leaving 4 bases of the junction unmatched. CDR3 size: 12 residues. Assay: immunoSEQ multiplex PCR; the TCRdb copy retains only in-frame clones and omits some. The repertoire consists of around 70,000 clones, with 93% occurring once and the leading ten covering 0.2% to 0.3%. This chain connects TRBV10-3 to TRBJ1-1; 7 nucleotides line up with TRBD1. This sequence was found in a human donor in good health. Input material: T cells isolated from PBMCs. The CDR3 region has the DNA TGTGCCATCAGTGTTGGGACAGAAGAAGCTTTCTTT. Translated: CAISVGTEEAFF.